This T cell receptor (beta chain) was sequenced during a study of T cell repertoires in cytomegalovirus infection (dated by TCRdb to between 2019 and 2020). Notes on the research overall: Donor HLA type was relevant to the analysis, because carriage of CMV infection together with the matching HLA type was indicated by public TCR beta signatures. Study-wide conclusions, independent of this receptor: In both this cohort and an independent cohort of over 350 donors, the cumulative frequency of public TCR beta family members distinguished carriers of CMV infection plus the relevant HLA type. In the ex vivo response, HLA-C-restricted CMV-specific TCR beta clonotypes were dominant, and in two of eight donors the single most frequent clonotype came from this HLA-C-restricted group.

Reads for this sample came from an Illumina HiSeq 1500. In TCRdb, the public reads were trimmed at Q25 with fastp and aligned with MiXCR, with productive beta chains retained. CDR3 protein duplicates are merged, each entry listing the most common genes and DNA. Across this sample there are about 530,000 distinct CDR3 sequences, with approximately 26% seen only once. The ten largest clones take up approximately 13% of the sample. As concerns this clonotype: Its antigen is still unknown. The input lacks base qualities; no much larger clone sits a single base away.

V loses 4 bases at its end and J loses 7 bases; junction bases beyond the gene matches: 9. Via the germline V gene, CDR1 is MDHEN and CDR2 SYDVKM. Reading from cysteine to phenylalanine, the CDR3 counts 16 amino acids. Of the read, only the CDR3 DNA is kept; its 48 bases are in frame from base 1. Sequenced: PBMCs. The sequence is built from TRBV28 and TRBJ2-3, with TRBD2 identical over 12 junction bases. The sequence came from a human donor in good health (CMV status not recorded). Some clones in this sample may be carry-over from other donors' samples. The bases are TGTGCCAGCAGTTCACCTAGCGGGGGGGGGATGAATACGCAGTATTTT. Translation gives CASSSPSGGGMNTQYF.